The subject of this entry is one TCR beta chain. Its specificity is unknown. This sample was taken from a study of cytomegalovirus exposure and HLA in healthy donors. About the research overall: Of around 400 genotyped donors, 81% grouped in the Caucasian-associated ancestry cluster. The study, taken as a whole, reports: What a later analysis reportedly showed was that an Asian-associated ancestry cluster had fewer N-insertions than the approximately 670-donor mean. Near-uniform donor sequencing depth was presumed by presence/absence analyses.

Each donor was healthy, and each was a bone marrow donor. In the PCR, 60 Vbeta and 13 Jbeta primers were used. Method: immunoSEQ multiplex PCR; TCRdb's copy keeps in-frame clones and lacks some. The repertoire has approximately 110,000 clones, over 80% of them found once; the top ten carry approximately 0.22%. Trimming took off 8 bases at V and 14 bases at J, with 19 bases between the two ends. This CDR3 comprises 12 residues. Germline V lookup: CDR1 MNHEY, CDR2 SVGAGI. This clonotype was obtained from a man in his fifties in good health and CMV-seronegative. This chain joins TRBV6-5 and TRBJ2-1; D is possibly TRBD1 (5 bases). Sequenced sample: PBMCs. CDR3 loop: CASRALGAIEFF. The DNA of the CDR3 is TGTGCCAGCCGGGCTTTAGGGGCCATAGAGTTCTTC.